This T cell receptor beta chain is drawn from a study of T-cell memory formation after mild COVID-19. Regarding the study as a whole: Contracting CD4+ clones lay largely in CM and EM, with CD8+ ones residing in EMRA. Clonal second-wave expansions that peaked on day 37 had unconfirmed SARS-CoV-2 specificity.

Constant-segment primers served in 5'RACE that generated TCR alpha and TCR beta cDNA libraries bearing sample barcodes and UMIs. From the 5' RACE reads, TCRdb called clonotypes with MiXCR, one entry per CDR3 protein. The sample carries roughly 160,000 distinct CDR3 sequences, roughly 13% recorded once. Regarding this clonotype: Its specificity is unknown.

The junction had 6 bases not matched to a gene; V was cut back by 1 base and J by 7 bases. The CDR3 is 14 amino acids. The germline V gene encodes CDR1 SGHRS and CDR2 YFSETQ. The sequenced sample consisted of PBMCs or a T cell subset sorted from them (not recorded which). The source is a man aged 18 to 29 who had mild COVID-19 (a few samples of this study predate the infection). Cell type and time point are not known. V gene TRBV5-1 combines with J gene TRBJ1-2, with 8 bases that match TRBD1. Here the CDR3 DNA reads TGCGCCAGCAGCTTGTACCAGGGGGCGCCTGGCTACACCTTC. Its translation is CASSLYQGAPGYTF. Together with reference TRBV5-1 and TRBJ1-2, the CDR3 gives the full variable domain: KAGVTQTPRYLIKTRGQQVTLSCSPISGHRSVSWYQQTPGQGLQFLFEYFSETQRNKGNFPGRFSGRQFSNSRSEMNVSTLELGDSALYLCASSLYQGAPGYTFGSGTRLTVV.